The present entry profiles one T cell receptor (beta chain) with its context. This sample is drawn from a study of blood T cell repertoires in COVID-19. Study background: Specimens from acute and convalescent COVID-19 originated in the United States, Italy and Spain. In each case, the material was cDNA or gDNA derived from T cells, B-cell-depleted T cells, or PBMCs.

Seattle cases were enrolled at active infection and followed longitudinally. The CDR3 length is 13 residues. The germline V gene has CDR1 SNHLY and CDR2 FYNNEI. The V end was cut by 6 bases, the J end by 4 bases, with 12 bases between. In the study's own analysis: Reference gene primers were amplified, and this amplification served to estimate nucleated cell counts. Sequencing was performed with immunoSEQ multiplex PCR; in TCRdb, only in-frame clones are kept and a portion is missing. That table gives V, J and clone size, and the DNA gave D and trimming. The table includes some 180,000 clones, roughly 87% detected once.

The origin of this receptor is a woman in her fifties or sixties with COVID-19, enrolled during active disease. The material sequenced was peripheral blood. The chain uses TRBV2 and TRBJ2-5, with D possibly being TRBD1 (6 bases). The CDR3 region has the DNA TGTGCCAGCAGGTTGACAGGTCGAGAGACCCAGTACTTC. Its translation is CASRLTGRETQYF.